This passage covers 9 T cell receptor beta chains from one sample sequenced in a study of cytomegalovirus exposure and HLA in healthy donors. The data were produced by immunoSEQ multiplex PCR, yet TCRdb's version contains in-frame clones alone and is incomplete. Of approximately 58,000 clones listed, 85% to 95% are singletons. Sequenced: PBMCs. The receptors here all came from a woman between 18 and 30 years old in good health and CMV-seropositive.

The chain uses TRBV28 and TRBJ2-7, with 8 bases aligning to TRBD1. With V trimmed by 5 bases and J by 3 bases, 9 bases remained unmatched. The CDR3 totals 15 residues. Germline lookup yields CDR1 MDHEN and CDR2 SYDVKM. The CDR3 DNA reads TGTGCCAGCAGTCTTACCGGGACAGGACACTACGAGCAGTACTTC. It encodes CASSLTGTGHYEQYF.

The chain carries TRBV2 and TRBJ2-2, with 7 bases that match TRBD2. This CDR3 comprises 14 residues. With 7 bases clipped from V and 5 bases from J, the junction kept 7 bases outside the gene matches. The V gene's germline CDR1 is SNHLY and CDR2 FYNNEI. The DNA for the CDR3 is TGTGCCAGCAAGGGCTTCGGGGGGACCGGGGAGCTGTTTTTT. Protein product: CASKGFGGTGELFF. Full variable domain (outside the CDR3, taken from reference TRBV2 and TRBJ2-2): EPEVTQTPSHQVTQMGQEVILRCVPISNHLYFYWYRQILGQKVEFLVSFYNNEISEKSEIFDDQFSVERPDGSNFTLKIRSTKLEDSAMYFCASKGFGGTGELFFGEGSRLTVL.

The chain couples TRBV6-1 to TRBJ2-7, with TRBD1 identical over 10 bases. Germline CDR1 MNHNS, CDR2 SASEGT. Losses at the gene ends were 7 bases for V and 5 bases for J; bases not matched to a gene: 5. The CDR3 loop spans 13 amino acids. Here the CDR3 reads CASTPDRGHEQYF. The CDR3 DNA sequence: TGTGCCAGCACCCCCGACAGGGGGCACGAGCAGTACTTC.

The chain recombines TRBV11-3 with TRBJ2-3; the match to TRBD1 covers 8 bases. The V gene's germline CDR1 is SGHNT and CDR2 YENEEA. This CDR3 has 16 amino acids. The junction had 13 bases not matched to a gene; V was cut back by 9 bases and J by 2 bases. Here the CDR3 reads CASPLGTGRFTDTQYF. CDR3 bases: TGTGCCAGTCCCCTCGGGACAGGACGATTCACAGATACGCAGTATTTT.

The chain is built from TRBV14 and TRBJ1-1; D is perhaps TRBD1 (6 bases). In germline, CDR1 is SGHDN, CDR2 FVKESK. V was clipped by 4 bases and J by 0 bases, with 12 bases between them. The CDR3 consists of 15 residues. The chain's CDR3 is CASSLVTGMNTEAFF. The DNA for the CDR3 is TGTGCCAGCAGCCTTGTGACAGGAATGAACACTGAAGCTTTCTTT. Full variable domain (rest looked up from reference TRBV14 and TRBJ1-1): EAGVTQFPSHSVIEKGQTVTLRCDPISGHDNLYWYRRVMGKEIKFLLHFVKESKQDESGMPNNRFLAERTGGTYSTLKVQPAELEDSGVYFCASSLVTGMNTEAFFGQGTRLTVV.

This chain uses TRBV7-2 with TRBJ2-2; D is unclear. Germline CDR1 SGHTA, CDR2 FQGNSA. V gave up 5 bases and J gave up 6 bases, with 13 bases separating them. This CDR3 contains 14 residues. The CDR3 sequence is CASSLDLTPGELFF. DNA of the CDR3: TGTGCCAGCAGCCTTGACTTAACTCCCGGGGAGCTGTTTTTT. Drawing the rest from reference TRBV7-2 and TRBJ2-2, the complete variable domain is GAGVSQSPSNKVTEKGKDVELRCDPISGHTALYWYRQSLGQGLEFLIYFQGNSAPDKSGLPSDRFSAERTGGSVSTLTIQRTQQEDSAVYLCASSLDLTPGELFFGEGSRLTVL.

Here the CDR3 DNA reads TGTGCCAGCAGCTCCACAGGGGGCCCTAACTATGGCTACACCTTC. This translates into CASSSTGGPNYGYTF. This chain uses TRBV5-4 with TRBJ1-2, with 9 bases that match TRBD1. J lost 0 bases, V lost 3 bases, and 3 bases had no gene match. The CDR3 has 15 residues. The germline CDR1 and CDR2 sequences are SGHNT and YYREEE (reference sequence).

The J gene is TRBJ1-1, the V gene TRBV5-1; no clear D gene. The V end was cut by 4 bases, the J end by 3 bases, with 16 bases between. CDR1 SGHRS and CDR2 YFSETQ come from the germline V gene. This CDR3 has 15 amino acids. CDR3 sequence: CASSPSTTRDTEAFF. For the CDR3, the DNA is TGCGCCAGCAGCCCGAGCACCACGCGGGACACTGAAGCTTTCTTT.

This chain connects TRBV7-9 to TRBJ1-4; no firm D call. The V and J ends lost 2 bases and 5 bases respectively, with 12 bases between them. The CDR3 extends over 15 amino acids. Germline V gene data show CDR1 as SEHNR and CDR2 as FQNEAQ (reference sequence). The CDR3 here is CASSLLLGGNEKLFF. Here the CDR3 DNA reads TGTGCCAGCAGCTTATTGTTGGGAGGGAATGAAAAACTGTTTTTT.